The 16 T cell receptor beta chains reported below all come from one sample, sequenced in a study of T cells in Graves' hyperthyroidism and ophthalmopathy (dated by TCRdb to 2018 to 2020). The library relied on multiplex PCR. TCRdb lists the instrument as Illumina HiSeq 2000. Amplification of TCR beta CDR3 regions was carried out from RNA transcripts. The first round of RT-PCR for the TCR CDR3 was performed with the HTBI primer set and the Qiagen OneStep RT-PCR kit. TCRdb redid the processing of the public reads, applying fastp at Q25 and MiXCR, and retained in-frame beta chains. All rows with the same CDR3 protein become a single entry with the most common DNA and genes. The sample yields a few hundred thousand distinct CDR3 sequences; about an eighth were counted once. The ten largest make up approximately 5.3% of the sample. The sequenced material came from blood. These receptors were collected from a woman younger than 35 with Graves' hyperthyroidism.

This clonotype was recorded many times. The genes are TRBV7-2 and TRBJ1-2; 10 positions match TRBD1. The CDR3 has 17 amino acids. The germline V gene has CDR1 SGHTA and CDR2 FQGNSA. With V trimmed by 5 bases and J by 7 bases, 16 bases remained unmatched. The CDR3 DNA follows: TGTGCCAGCAGCGAACGGACAGGGGGATCGTCGTTAGGTGGCTACACCTTC. It translates to CASSERTGGSSLGGYTF.

This clonotype came up many times. The gene calls are TRBV28 and TRBJ2-7; 10 nucleotides line up with TRBD1. This CDR3 is 14 amino acids long. Germline lookup yields CDR1 MDHEN and CDR2 SYDVKM. V gave up 8 bases and J gave up 2 bases; unmatched junction bases: 6. The CDR3 protein is CASGLGTGAYEQYF. CDR3 nucleotide sequence: TGTGCCAGCGGGTTAGGGACAGGGGCCTACGAGCAGTACTTC.

This clonotype was seen ten or more times. The chain carries TRBV20-1 and TRBJ2-1; D is undetermined. V lost 0 bases and J lost 5, with 11 bases in between. The germline CDR1 and CDR2 sequences are DFQATT and SNEGSKA (reference sequence). The CDR3 covers 14 residues. CDR3 in DNA: TGCAGTGCTAGAGATTACAAGGACCACAATGAGCAGTTCTTC. Protein product: CSARDYKDHNEQFF.

At least ten counts were recorded for this clonotype. This chain joins TRBV12-3 or TRBV12-4 and TRBJ2-7; a weak D match, TRBD1 (6 bases). V shed 1 base and J shed 2 bases, with 12 bases lying between them. The CDR3 length is 15 residues. The CDR3 coding sequence is TGTGCCAGCAGTTTAGGGACAGCCGGCCCCTACGAGCAGTACTTC. It translates to CASSLGTAGPYEQYF.

The chain couples TRBV19 to TRBJ2-2, with D hard to call. The CDR3 extends over 14 amino acids. V lost 3 bases, J lost 2 bases, and 7 bases lay in between. Germline CDR1 reads LNHDA; CDR2 reads SQIVND (reference sequence). The chain's CDR3 is CASSMVTNTGELFF. CDR3 nucleotide sequence: TGTGCCAGTAGTATGGTCACCAACACCGGGGAGCTGTTTTTT.

The sample holds a few counts of this clonotype. The chain carries TRBV12-3 or TRBV12-4 and TRBJ1-1, with D hard to call. The CDR3 contains 12 residues. V lost 10 bases to trimming and J lost 4 bases, with 13 bases between them. CDR3 sequence (DNA): TGTGCCACCGCCGCGGGGAGCACTGAAGCTTTCTTT. The encoded protein is CATAAGSTEAFF.

A few counts support this clonotype. The CDR3 DNA reads TGTGCCAGCTCCCTCAGGGCAAGCTCCTACGAGCAGTACTTC. Translated, it gives CASSLRASSYEQYF. The V gene is TRBV27, the J gene TRBJ2-7; perhaps TRBD1 as D (5 bases). The V and J ends lost 8 bases and 0 bases respectively, with 14 bases between them. Germline CDR1 and CDR2: MNHEY and SMNVEV (reference sequence). This CDR3 comprises 14 residues.

This clonotype has just a few counts. This chain joins TRBV6-1 and TRBJ2-1; D is possibly TRBD1 (5 bases). Per germline, CDR1 MNHNS and CDR2 SASEGT. The CDR3 has 13 amino acids. Between the trimmed V and J ends, which lost 6 bases and 4 bases, there was a span of 10 bases. The DNA for the CDR3 is TGTGCCAGCAGCGCGGACAAGTACAATGAGCAGTTCTTC. Protein: CASSADKYNEQFF.

CDR3: CATSDTHAGGAINEQFF. As DNA, the CDR3 is TGTGCCACCAGTGATACCCACGCGGGAGGGGCGATCAATGAGCAGTTCTTC. The chain recombines TRBV24-1 with TRBJ2-1, with 9 nucleotides matching TRBD2. This CDR3 spans 17 amino acids. Germline V gives CDR1 KGHDR, CDR2 SFDVKD. The V and J ends lost 3 bases and 6 bases, in that order; junction bases with no gene match: 11.

J is TRBJ1-2 and V is TRBV4-1; TRBD1 matches at 7 bases. The ends lost 3 bases at V and 8 bases at J; junction bases unmatched: 6. Germline CDR1 MGHRA, CDR2 YSYEKL. The CDR3 contains 13 residues. The CDR3 sequence is CASSQDRTGGYTF. DNA for the CDR3: TGCGCCAGCAGCCAGGACAGGACGGGAGGCTACACCTTC.

This clonotype was observed many times. The genes are TRBV20-1 and TRBJ1-4, with D perhaps matching TRBD1 (5 bases). Germline V gene sequence: CDR1 DFQATT, CDR2 SNEGSKA (reference sequence). This CDR3 spans 11 amino acids. Trimming cost V 5 bases and J 8 bases, with 9 bases left between them. The CDR3 loop reads CSAARQEKLFF. In DNA form, the CDR3 reads TGCAGTGCTGCACGACAGGAAAAACTGTTTTTT.

This clonotype was recorded at least ten times. The chain uses TRBV20-1 and TRBJ2-1; D is perhaps TRBD2 (6 bases). Germline CDR1 DFQATT, CDR2 SNEGSKA (reference sequence). V dropped 6 bases and J dropped 4 bases, with 19 bases sitting between them. The CDR3 is 15 residues long. In DNA form, the CDR3 reads TGCAGTGCCAGCTCTAGCGCCCGAAGTTACAATGAGCAGTTCTTC. Translating it yields CSASSSARSYNEQFF.

This clonotype has ten or more counts. The chain joins TRBV4-1 to TRBJ1-1; no reliable D call. The CDR3 totals 14 residues. Germline V gene lookup returns CDR1 MGHRA and CDR2 YSYEKL. Trimming pared 0 bases from V and 5 bases from J, leaving 10 bases between. The CDR3 sequence is CASSQEGTGTEAFF. Here the CDR3 DNA reads TGCGCCAGCAGCCAAGAAGGAACGGGAACTGAAGCTTTCTTT.

The table lists this clonotype with many counts. The chain recombines TRBV12-3 or TRBV12-4 with TRBJ2-7; TRBD1 matches at 8 bases. The CDR3 is 15 amino acids. The V segment lost 5 bases and the J segment 0 bases; nucleotides outside the gene matches: 6. The CDR3 sequence is CASSMDRVNSYEQYF. The CDR3 DNA follows: TGTGCCAGCAGTATGGACAGGGTGAACTCCTACGAGCAGTACTTC.

The CDR3, as DNA: TGTGCCAGCATCCTCAGGGGCTACTATGGCTACACCTTC. Translated, it gives CASILRGYYGYTF. The chain links TRBV9 to TRBJ1-2, with a tentative D call TRBD1 (6 bases). The CDR3 extends over 13 amino acids. Germline V gene data show CDR1 as SGDLS and CDR2 as YYNGEE. V shed 6 bases and J shed 3 bases, with 12 bases lying between them.

This clonotype was detected many times. V usage is TRBV7-2 and J usage is TRBJ1-5, with D tentatively TRBD1 (5 bases). The CDR3 totals 14 residues. From germline, CDR1 is SGHTA and CDR2 FQGNSA. The V end lost 4 bases, the J end lost 3 bases, and 10 bases lay between the germline ends. The CDR3 nucleotides are TGTGCCAGCAGCTCGGGACCGCACAATCAGCCCCAGCATTTT. It codes for CASSSGPHNQPQHF.